These 3 T cell receptor beta chains came from one sample sequenced in a study of CD4 T cell repertoires in COVID-19. These receptors' antigens are unknown. Only in-frame clones appear in the TCRdb table, and some are missing; sequencing was by immunoSEQ multiplex PCR. The table records 1,500 to 2,000 clones, 16% of them present only once. The sequencing here drew on memory CD4+ T cells, cultured in vitro, taken after recovery from COVID-19. These TCRs come from a human donor who had COVID-19.

This clone is medium-sized in the sample. The chain is built from TRBV5-6 and TRBJ2-7; perhaps TRBD1 as D (5 bases). The CDR3 loop spans 14 amino acids. Per germline, CDR1 SGHDT and CDR2 YYEEEE. Trimming removed 2 bases at V and 7 bases at J, with 16 bases between. The CDR3 here is CASSLRTRNGEQYF. CDR3 nucleotide sequence: TGTGCCAGCAGCTTAAGGACAAGAAACGGGGAGCAGTACTTC.

The chain joins TRBV5-1 to TRBJ1-2; possible D gene TRBD1, 5 bases. Trimming removed 5 bases from V and 8 bases from J, with 16 bases in between. The CDR3 has 13 residues. CDR1 is SGHRS, CDR2 YFSETQ, per germline. The CDR3 DNA is TGCGCCAGCAGGCGGGACTACCGGTGGGGCTACACCTTC. Its protein is CASRRDYRWGYTF.

A remark on this clone: This clone may be a read error of a much larger clone one base away. In DNA, the CDR3 is TGTGCCAGCAGCGCCTACAATAAGCAGTTCTTC. Residues: CASSAYNKQFF. The rearrangement links TRBV2 to TRBJ2-1, with no clear D. This CDR3 region has 11 residues. Germline values: CDR1 SNHLY, CDR2 FYNNEI.